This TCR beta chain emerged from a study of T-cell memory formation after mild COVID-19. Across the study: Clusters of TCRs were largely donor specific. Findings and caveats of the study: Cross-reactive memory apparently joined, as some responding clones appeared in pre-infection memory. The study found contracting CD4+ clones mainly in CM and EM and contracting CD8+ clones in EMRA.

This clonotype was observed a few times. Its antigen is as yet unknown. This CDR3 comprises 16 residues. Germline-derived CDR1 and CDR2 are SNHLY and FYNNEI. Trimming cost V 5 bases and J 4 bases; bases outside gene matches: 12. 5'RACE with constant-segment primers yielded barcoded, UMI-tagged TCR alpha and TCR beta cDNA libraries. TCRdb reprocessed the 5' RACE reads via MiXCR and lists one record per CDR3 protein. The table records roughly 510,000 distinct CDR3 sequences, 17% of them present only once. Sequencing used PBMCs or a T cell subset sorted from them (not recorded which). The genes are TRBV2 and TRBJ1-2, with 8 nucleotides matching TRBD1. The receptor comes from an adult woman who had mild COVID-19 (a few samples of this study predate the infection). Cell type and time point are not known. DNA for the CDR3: TGTGCCAGCAGTCCTGGACAGGGATTTACTCGCTATGGCTACACCTTC. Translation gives CASSPGQGFTRYGYTF.